One and the same sample provided the 20 T cell receptor beta chains below, sequenced in a study of blood T cell repertoires in COVID-19. Generated by immunoSEQ multiplex PCR, the TCRdb table keeps only in-frame clones and is missing some. The table records about 320,000 clones, 85% to 90% of them present only once. Sequencing input: PBMCs or T cells enriched from blood (not recorded which). Every receptor here comes from a woman aged 18-29 years who had recovered from COVID-19.

Many counts were recorded for this clone. This specimen includes other DNA sequences encoding the same CDR3. CDR3 residues: CASSLAGGSSYNEQFF. CDR3 nucleotide sequence: TGCGCCAGCAGCTTGGCTGGCGGGAGCTCCTACAATGAGCAGTTCTTC. The genes are TRBV5-1 and TRBJ2-1, with 7 bases that match TRBD2. The CDR3 extends over 16 amino acids. The germline V gene encodes CDR1 SGHRS and CDR2 YFSETQ. V dropped 0 bases and J dropped 0; count of bases not matched to a gene: 3.

This clone was detected only a few times. The chain recombines TRBV4-2 with TRBJ2-3, with 8 bases fitting TRBD2. Germline V lookup: CDR1 LGHNA, CDR2 YNFKEQ. J was trimmed by 0 bases and V by 4 bases; bases with no gene match: 6. This CDR3 comprises 16 residues. In DNA, the CDR3 is TGTGCCAGCAGCCGTCGACTAGCGCTTAGCACAGATACGCAGTATTTT. It is translated as CASSRRLALSTDTQYF.

This clone was seen more than once but under ten times. This chain uses TRBV14 with TRBJ1-1; D gene unclear. The CDR3 extends over 13 amino acids. Germline V lookup: CDR1 SGHDN, CDR2 FVKESK. V lost 2 bases to trimming and J lost 1 base, with 5 bases between them. CDR3 in amino acids: CASSQTQNTEAFF. CDR3 nucleotides: TGTGCCAGCAGCCAAACACAGAACACTGAAGCTTTCTTT. Full variable domain (missing parts from reference TRBV14 and TRBJ1-1): EAGVTQFPSHSVIEKGQTVTLRCDPISGHDNLYWYRRVMGKEIKFLLHFVKESKQDESGMPNNRFLAERTGGTYSTLKVQPAELEDSGVYFCASSQTQNTEAFFGQGTRLTVV.

The J gene is TRBJ1-5, the V gene TRBV6-5, with D perhaps TRBD1 (5 bases). The CDR3 is 15 residues long. Germline V lookup: CDR1 MNHEY, CDR2 SVGAGI. The V end lost 6 bases, the J end lost 2 bases, and 14 bases lay between the germline ends. The CDR3 DNA reads as TGTGCCAGCAGAGATGGGGGAGGGGGCAATCAGCCCCAGCATTTT. Protein sequence: CASRDGGGGNQPQHF.

This chain joins TRBV6-1 and TRBJ2-7; D might be TRBD2 (6 bases). The V and J ends lost 1 base and 5 bases respectively, with 9 bases between them. Germline CDR1 and CDR2: MNHNS and SASEGT. CDR3 length: 13 amino acids. The CDR3 DNA reads TGTGCCAGCAGTGAAGTCTCGGGGGACGAGCAGTACTTC. It is translated as CASSEVSGDEQYF.

This clone is a singleton in its sample. J is TRBJ2-1 and V is TRBV27; D unresolved. Germline assignment: CDR1 MNHEY and CDR2 SMNVEV (reference sequence). The CDR3 spans 15 residues. Trimming took off 5 bases at V and 0 bases at J, with 11 bases between the two ends. The CDR3 nucleotides are TGTGCCAGCAGTCCCCAACTGAGCTCCTACAATGAGCAGTTCTTC. Translated, it gives CASSPQLSSYNEQFF.

This chain uses TRBV11-2 with TRBJ1-5, with D maybe TRBD1 (5 bases). Germline lookup yields CDR1 SGHAT and CDR2 FQNNGV. The CDR3 sequence is 16 residues long. Trimming removed 5 bases at V and 2 bases at J, with 16 bases between. CDR3 protein: CASSHSGVRGNQPQHF. CDR3 bases: TGTGCCAGCAGCCATTCGGGGGTAAGGGGCAATCAGCCCCAGCATTTT.

J is TRBJ2-1 and V is TRBV4-1; D may be TRBD2 (6 bases). Trimming stripped 2 bases from V and 6 bases from J, with 8 bases between. CDR3 length: 13 residues. Germline CDR1 MGHRA, CDR2 YSYEKL. The CDR3 bases are TGCGCCAGCAGCCAATCCGGGGGCAATGAGCAGTTCTTC. The encoded protein is CASSQSGGNEQFF.

The chain employs TRBV30 and TRBJ2-3; the D gene is possibly TRBD2 (5 bases). With 3 bases removed from V and 4 bases from J, the gap between germline ends came to 11 bases. The CDR3 extends over 13 amino acids. In germline, CDR1 is GTSNPN, CDR2 SVGIG (reference sequence). The CDR3 DNA reads as TGTGCCTGGAGCGTTTGGGAGTCAGATACGCAGTATTTT. Its protein is CAWSVWESDTQYF.

The genes are TRBV18 and TRBJ1-1; D may be TRBD1 (6 bases). CDR3 size: 17 residues. Trimming removed 3 bases at V and 0 bases at J, with 17 bases between. Germline CDR1 and CDR2: KGHSH and LQKENI. This CDR3 is CASSPLAEGGMNTEAFF. CDR3 in DNA: TGTGCCAGCTCACCTCTTGCGGAAGGGGGAATGAACACTGAAGCTTTCTTT.

Only a few counts were recorded for this clone. The chain combines TRBV5-1 with TRBJ1-2, with D unclear. CDR1 and CDR2 from the germline V gene are SGHRS and YFSETQ. This CDR3 is 15 amino acids long. The V and J ends lost 0 bases and 1 base respectively, with 10 bases between them. The CDR3 sequence is CASSLEPGLNYGYTF. CDR3 sequence (DNA): TGCGCCAGCAGCTTGGAACCAGGACTTAACTATGGCTACACCTTC.

This rearrangement joins TRBV6-5 to TRBJ2-7; TRBD1 matches at 7 bases. The CDR3 spans 16 residues. J gave up 7 bases and V 1 base, and 13 bases lay outside the gene matches. Germline lookup yields CDR1 MNHEY and CDR2 SVGAGI. The CDR3 DNA is TGTGCCAGCAGTTACTTCGGGACAGACCCTGGATGGGAGCAGTACTTC. Its protein product is CASSYFGTDPGWEQYF.

The chain joins TRBV11-2 to TRBJ1-1; no firm D call. Between the trimmed V and J ends, which lost 2 bases and 1 base, there was a span of 5 bases. Looked up from germline, CDR1 is SGHAT and CDR2 is FQNNGV. CDR3 length: 13 residues. The CDR3 protein is CASSLPGNTEAFF. For the CDR3, the DNA is TGTGCCAGCAGCTTACCAGGGAACACTGAAGCTTTCTTT.

The chain links TRBV15 to TRBJ1-2, with 9 bases fitting TRBD1. CDR3 length: 14 residues. The J segment lost 4 bases and the V segment lost 2 bases, leaving 2 bases of the junction unmatched. CDR1 is LNHNV, CDR2 YYDKDF, per germline (reference sequence). CDR3 region: CATSRSDRGYGYTF. The CDR3 DNA is TGTGCCACCAGCAGATCGGACAGGGGCTATGGCTACACCTTC.

This clone has just one count. This chain uses TRBV28 with TRBJ1-1; 7 bases line up with TRBD1. The CDR3 extends over 15 amino acids. With 6 bases clipped from V and 2 bases from J, the junction kept 9 bases outside the gene matches. Per germline, CDR1 MDHEN and CDR2 SYDVKM. CDR3 in amino acids: CASSTRQGQNTEAFF. The CDR3 DNA reads TGTGCCAGCAGCACTCGACAGGGCCAAAACACTGAAGCTTTCTTT.

The rearrangement uses TRBV7-9 and TRBJ1-4; TRBD1 aligns across 8 bases. Germline V gives CDR1 SEHNR, CDR2 FQNEAQ (reference sequence). The J segment lost 8 bases and the V segment lost 5 bases, leaving 7 bases of the junction unmatched. This CDR3 is built from 14 residues. CDR3 region: CASSRTGGEEKLFF. DNA of the CDR3: TGTGCCAGCAGCCGAACAGGGGGGGAGGAAAAACTGTTTTTT.

The rearrangement uses TRBV19 and TRBJ1-1; a possible D gene is TRBD1 (5 bases). The CDR3 runs to 15 residues. V was cut by 3 bases and J by 2 bases, with 13 bases left in between. Germline loops: CDR1 LNHDA, CDR2 SQIVND (reference sequence). Here the CDR3 reads CASSISRQINTEAFF. DNA of the CDR3: TGTGCCAGTAGTATTTCCCGACAGATAAACACTGAAGCTTTCTTT.

The chain is built from TRBV5-1 and TRBJ2-1; D is unresolved. The CDR3 is 14 amino acids. V lost 1 base and J lost 9, with 14 bases in between. Germline V lookup: CDR1 SGHRS, CDR2 YFSETQ. The CDR3 DNA is TGCGCCAGCAGCTTGACTCCTGCCGCCACTGAGCAGTTCTTC. This gives the protein CASSLTPAATEQFF.

This chain connects TRBV7-9 to TRBJ1-2, with unresolved D. The CDR3 extends over 14 amino acids. Germline CDR1 reads SEHNR; CDR2 reads FQNEAQ (reference sequence). V was cut by 1 base and J by 6 bases, with 12 bases left in between. The CDR3 DNA follows: TGTGCCAGCAGCTTAGGCAGAAGCGTAGATGGCTACACCTTC. Its protein is CASSLGRSVDGYTF.

Worth noting for this clone: Given a much more abundant clone one base away, this may be a read error. J is TRBJ1-1 and V is TRBV28; maybe TRBD1 (5 bases). The CDR3 sequence is 14 residues long. With 4 bases removed from V and 0 bases from J, the gap between germline ends came to 9 bases. Per germline, CDR1 MDHEN and CDR2 SYDVKM. CDR3 DNA: TGTGCCAGCAGTTCGACAGTGTTGAACACTGAAGCTTTCTTT. Its protein product is CASSSTVLNTEAFF.